What follows is one TCR beta chain and its context. This entry belongs to a study of brain T cells in children with intractable seizures. Libraries were prepared by immunoSEQ multiplex PCR; TCRdb keeps only in-frame clonotypes and omits some of them. This table holds 62,000 or so clones, about 96% found once. The TCR comes from a boy younger than two with focal cortical dysplasia and intractable seizures. Here the sequenced sample was peripheral blood, taken at surgery.

In DNA, the CDR3 is TGTGCCGCATCGACAGGGGAAGTTCCCTACGAGCAGTACTTC. Translated, it gives CAASTGEVPYEQYF. The chain couples TRBV10-3 to TRBJ2-7, with 8 bases lining up with TRBD1. The CDR3 is 14 residues long. J lost 2 bases, V lost 11 bases, and 11 bases had no gene match. Germline V CDR1 and CDR2: ENHRY, SYGVKD.